The next 32 T cell receptor beta chains were all read from a single sample in a study of blood T cell repertoires in COVID-19. Libraries were prepared by immunoSEQ multiplex PCR; TCRdb keeps only in-frame clonotypes and omits some of them. The data hold about 270,000 clones, with about 87% observed a single time. Input material: PBMCs or T cells enriched from blood (not recorded which). The receptors shown here come from a middle-aged woman with acute COVID-19.

J is TRBJ2-4 and V is TRBV12-3 or TRBV12-4; D may be TRBD2 (5 bases). V was cut by 1 base and J by 15 bases, with 10 bases left in between. The CDR3 extends over 11 amino acids. The CDR3 DNA sequence: TGTGCCAGCAGTTTAGGTAGAGCGGCGTACTTC. This sequence encodes CASSLGRAAYF.

The chain is built from TRBV19 and TRBJ2-5; no reliable D call. The CDR3 length is 11 residues. The germline V and J ends were trimmed by 2 bases and 4 bases, with 2 bases remaining between them. Germline V gene data show CDR1 as LNHDA and CDR2 as SQIVND (reference sequence). CDR3 sequence reads: CASSIRETQYF. Written as DNA, the CDR3 is TGTGCCAGTAGTATACGAGAGACCCAGTACTTC.

CDR3 in amino acids: CASVRDRANSNQPQHF. The CDR3 DNA sequence: TGTGCCAGTGTCAGGGACAGGGCTAATAGCAATCAGCCCCAGCATTTT. The chain combines TRBV19 with TRBJ1-5, with 9 positions matching TRBD1. Germline V gives CDR1 LNHDA, CDR2 SQIVND (reference sequence). The CDR3 is made up of 16 amino acids. Trimming took 8 bases from V and 0 from J; bases not matched to a gene: 8.

The genes are TRBV11-2 and TRBJ1-3; the D gene is possibly TRBD1 (6 bases). Germline lookup yields CDR1 SGHAT and CDR2 FQNNGV. V shed 6 bases and J shed 3 bases, with 15 bases lying between them. This CDR3 has 15 amino acids. CDR3 amino acids: CASSSLRGVGNTIYF. The CDR3 coding sequence is TGTGCCAGCAGTTCTCTCAGGGGTGTTGGAAACACCATATATTTT.

V is TRBV7-3 and J is TRBJ1-1, with TRBD1 matching 7 bases. V was pared by 5 bases and J by 4 bases, with 7 bases of the junction left unmatched. CDR3 length equals 14 residues. In germline, CDR1 is SGHTA, CDR2 FQGTGA. The CDR3 protein is CASSQTGLGTEAFF. The CDR3 DNA reads as TGTGCCAGCAGCCAGACAGGGCTTGGCACTGAAGCTTTCTTT.

This chain links TRBV5-5 with TRBJ2-7, with D possibly being TRBD2 (5 bases). V lost 4 bases and J lost 2, with 16 bases in between. This CDR3 spans 15 amino acids. CDR1 and CDR2 from the germline V gene are SGHKS and YYEKEE (reference sequence). CDR3: CASSPVERAAYEQYF. CDR3 nucleotide sequence: TGTGCCAGCAGCCCGGTGGAGAGGGCGGCCTACGAGCAGTACTTC.

This chain joins TRBV7-9 and TRBJ2-7, with 9 positions matching TRBD1. V shed 1 base, J shed 3 bases, and the junction held 4 bases outside the gene matches. Germline V gene lookup returns CDR1 SEHNR and CDR2 FQNEAQ (reference sequence). The CDR3 is 15 residues long. CDR3 DNA sequence: TGTGCCAGCAGCTTAGGTGGGACAGGGTTCTACGAGCAGTACTTC. This codes for CASSLGGTGFYEQYF.

In the case of this clone: At one end the junction does not follow the germline gene, possibly because of a read error. CDR3 loop: CASSLTLAVADTQYF. The CDR3 DNA follows: TGTGCTAGCAGCTTAACACTAGCGGTCGCAGATACGCAGTATTTT. This chain links TRBV7-7 with TRBJ2-3, with 8 bases that match TRBD2. The CDR3 is 15 residues long. The germline gives CDR1 SSHAT, CDR2 FNYEAQ (reference sequence). The variable domain in full, with the rest retrieved from reference TRBV7-7 and TRBJ2-3, is GAGVSQSPRYKVTKRGQDVTLRCDPISSHATLYWYQQALGQGPEFLTYFNYEAQPDKSGLPSDRFSAERPEGSISTLTIQRTEQRDSAMYRCASSLTLAVADTQYFGPGTRLTVL.

The chain recombines TRBV24-1 with TRBJ2-1; tentative D call: TRBD2 (6 bases). The CDR3 is 17 amino acids. Germline CDR1 KGHDR, CDR2 SFDVKD. Trimming removed 2 bases at V and 1 base at J, with 14 bases between. The DNA for the CDR3 is TGTGCCACCAGTGATTCGAACGGGAGTCCATCCTACAATGAGCAGTTCTTC. Translation gives CATSDSNGSPSYNEQFF.

The chain carries TRBV7-2 and TRBJ1-2; D is unresolved. Germline CDR1 and CDR2: SGHTA and FQGNSA. The CDR3 is made up of 17 amino acids. The V end was cut by 1 base, the J end by 5 bases, with 20 bases between. Written as DNA, the CDR3 is TGTGCCAGCAGCTTAGTCCTAGATGTGCAGATTCGATATGGCTACACCTTC. Its protein product is CASSLVLDVQIRYGYTF.

This clone was counted between two and nine times. The V and J genes are TRBV7-8 and TRBJ2-7, with D possibly matching TRBD2 (5 bases). The germline V gene has CDR1 SGHVS and CDR2 FQNEAQ. The V and J ends lost 5 bases and 2 bases respectively, with 13 bases between them. The CDR3 has 14 amino acids. The CDR3 here is CASSPGLGTYEQYV. CDR3 nucleotide sequence: TGTGCCAGCAGCCCTGGACTGGGAACCTACGAGCAGTACGTC.

The chain combines TRBV7-3 with TRBJ2-3; D gene ambiguous. Germline CDR1 SGHTA, CDR2 FQGTGA. The V end was cut by 5 bases, the J end by 6 bases, with 12 bases between. This CDR3 is built from 13 residues. As DNA, the CDR3 is TGTGCCAGCAGCCACAGCACATTGGATACGCAGTATTTT. It yields the protein CASSHSTLDTQYF.

The J gene is TRBJ1-1, the V gene TRBV28; no definite D call. Germline-derived CDR1 and CDR2 are MDHEN and SYDVKM. This CDR3 region has 12 residues. The V gene lost 4 bases and the J gene lost 4 bases, with 7 bases spanning the gap. The CDR3, as DNA: TGTGCCAGCAGTTACCTGAGCACTGAAGCTTTCTTT. Translating gives CASSYLSTEAFF.

The chain is built from TRBV29-1 and TRBJ1-1; D is ambiguous. This CDR3 is 12 amino acids long. Trimming removed 4 bases from V and 0 bases from J, with 6 bases in between. CDR1 is SQVTM and CDR2 is ANQGSEA in the germline V gene. CDR3 loop: CSVVPVNTEAFF. The CDR3 region has the DNA TGCAGCGTTGTCCCGGTGAACACTGAAGCTTTCTTT.

The gene calls are TRBV6-5 and TRBJ1-5; D is unresolved. The germline V and J ends were trimmed by 0 bases and 0 bases, with 6 bases remaining between them. Germline lookup yields CDR1 MNHEY and CDR2 SVGAGI. The CDR3 runs 15 residues. CDR3 coding DNA: TGTGCCAGCAGTTACTCGAGCTGTAGCAATCAGCCCCAGCATTTT. Translating it yields CASSYSSCSNQPQHF.

This clone was observed once. V is TRBV5-4 and J is TRBJ2-3; 10 nucleotides line up with TRBD2. The ends lost 2 bases at V and 2 bases at J; junction bases unmatched: 5. Germline CDR1 SGHNT, CDR2 YYREEE (reference sequence). The CDR3 is 16 residues long. The CDR3 DNA sequence: TGTGCCAGCAGCTTAAAGCGGGAGGGCCTCACAGATACGCAGTATTTT. Its translation: CASSLKREGLTDTQYF.

CDR3 sequence reads: CASSFLASDTQYF. Written as DNA, the CDR3 is TGTGCCAGCAGCTTCCTAGCGTCGGATACGCAGTATTTT. The J gene is TRBJ2-3, the V gene TRBV7-2; D may be TRBD2 (6 bases). This CDR3 region has 13 residues. Germline lookup yields CDR1 SGHTA and CDR2 FQGNSA. V was shortened by 3 bases and J by 6 bases, with 10 bases between the two germline ends.

The V and J genes are TRBV6-5 and TRBJ2-5, with TRBD2 matching over 12 bases. This CDR3 is built from 15 residues. The germline V gene encodes CDR1 MNHEY and CDR2 SVGAGI. V shed 0 bases and J 5 bases; nucleotides not matched to a gene: 1. The CDR3 DNA reads TGTGCCAGCAGTTACTCAGGGACTAGCGGGGAGACCCAGTACTTC. This codes for CASSYSGTSGETQYF.

J is TRBJ1-1 and V is TRBV18; the match to TRBD1 covers 7 bases. Per germline, CDR1 KGHSH and CDR2 LQKENI. The V and J ends lost 8 bases and 5 bases, in that order; junction bases with no gene match: 14. The CDR3 spans 15 residues. CDR3 sequence reads: CASGSTGPMVTEAFF. For the CDR3, the DNA is TGTGCCAGCGGATCGACAGGGCCCATGGTAACTGAAGCTTTCTTT.

The V and J genes are TRBV24-1 and TRBJ2-2; D ambiguous. With 4 bases removed from V and 6 bases from J, the gap between germline ends came to 14 bases. CDR1 is KGHDR and CDR2 is SFDVKD in the germline V gene. CDR3 size: 15 residues. CDR3 residues: CATSDRQVHPGELFF. The CDR3 region has the DNA TGTGCCACCAGTGACCGCCAGGTACACCCCGGGGAGCTGTTTTTT.

This chain uses TRBV5-1 with TRBJ1-2, with TRBD1 matching 7 bases. J gave up 5 bases and V 3 bases, and 7 bases lay outside the gene matches. Germline lookup yields CDR1 SGHRS and CDR2 YFSETQ. CDR3 length: 14 amino acids. The CDR3, as DNA: TGCGCCAGCAGCTCCCTTACAGGGGAATATGGCTACACCTTC. This sequence encodes CASSSLTGEYGYTF.

Details on this clone: One end of the junction varies from germline; a read error may be responsible. V usage is TRBV5-4 and J usage is TRBJ1-1; the D gene is possibly TRBD1 (6 bases). The CDR3 covers 18 residues. Per germline, CDR1 SGHNT and CDR2 YYREEE (reference sequence). CDR3 DNA sequence: TGTGCCAGCAGCCGAATGGCGGGCAGGGGCCTCATGAACACTGAAACTTTCTTT. Translating gives CASSRMAGRGLMNTETFF.

This chain's CDR3 is CASSSGAGRVTDTQYF. In DNA form, the CDR3 reads TGTGCCAGCAGCTCCGGCGCGGGACGGGTCACAGATACGCAGTATTTT. This chain links TRBV7-9 with TRBJ2-3; possible D gene TRBD2, 6 bases. Trimming left V 4 bases short and J 2 bases short, with 16 bases between. The CDR3 is made up of 16 amino acids. The germline V gene encodes CDR1 SEHNR and CDR2 FQNEAQ (reference sequence).

V gene TRBV30 combines with J gene TRBJ2-1, with TRBD2 as a possible D gene (5 bases). V was cut by 5 bases and J by 8 bases, with 10 bases left in between. Per the germline V gene, CDR1 is GTSNPN and CDR2 is SVGIG (reference sequence). The CDR3 extends over 11 amino acids. CDR3 DNA: TGTGCCTGGGCGGTGGGAGATGAGCAGTTCTTC. This sequence encodes CAWAVGDEQFF.

This clone was seen a single time. Sequence at one end of the junction differs from germline and may be a read error. V is TRBV28 and J is TRBJ1-6; maybe TRBD1 (5 bases). The CDR3 is 13 residues long. Germline assignment: CDR1 MDHEN and CDR2 SYDVKM. The DNA of the CDR3 is TGTGCCAGCAGTTTATGGGAGCAGGGTATCCTTTATTTT. Translation: CASSLWEQGILYF. The whole variable domain, filled in from reference TRBV28 and TRBJ1-6, reads DVKVTQSSRYLVKRTGEKVFLECVQDMDHENMFWYRQDPGLGLRLIYFSYDVKMKEKGDIPEGYSVSREKKERFSLILESASTNQTSMYLCASSLWEQGILYFGNGTRLTVT.

This chain uses TRBV3-1 (or the pseudogene TRBV3-2) with TRBJ1-6; D uncertain. V dropped 1 base and J dropped 11 bases, with 6 bases sitting between them. Germline CDR1 is LGHDT and CDR2 is YNNKEL (reference sequence). The CDR3 contains 12 residues. This chain's CDR3 is CASSQAEAPLHF. In DNA form, the CDR3 reads TGTGCCAGCAGCCAAGCGGAGGCACCCCTCCACTTT.

The V and J genes are TRBV27 and TRBJ2-3, with D perhaps matching TRBD1 (6 bases). The CDR3 has 15 amino acids. Germline V CDR1 and CDR2: MNHEY, SMNVEV (reference sequence). Deletions cut 4 bases from V and 0 bases from J, with 11 bases between. This chain's CDR3 is CASSWTVESTDTQYF. DNA for the CDR3: TGTGCCAGCAGTTGGACAGTCGAGAGCACAGATACGCAGTATTTT.

The chain links TRBV6-1 to TRBJ2-1; 7 nucleotides agree with TRBD1. The CDR3 totals 17 residues. Germline CDR1 MNHNS, CDR2 SASEGT. The V gene end was trimmed by 2 bases and the J gene end by 4 bases; junction bases not matched to a gene: 11. The CDR3 region is CASSEYVRTGPYNEQFF. For the CDR3, the DNA is TGTGCCAGCAGTGAATATGTAAGGACAGGCCCGTACAATGAGCAGTTCTTC.

The CDR3 reads CASSARSGAQASPLHF. The CDR3 bases are TGTGCCAGCAGCGCTCGTTCAGGGGCGCAGGCCTCACCCCTCCACTTT. This sequence joins TRBV7-6 and TRBJ1-6; a possible D gene is TRBD1 (6 bases). Germline V CDR1 and CDR2: SGHVS, FNYEAQ. There are 16 residues in the CDR3. With 5 bases removed from V and 10 bases from J, the gap between germline ends came to 21 bases.

CDR3 nucleotides: TGTGCCAGCAGTGAACATCTAGTCTACGAGCAGTACTTC. This translates into CASSEHLVYEQYF. J is TRBJ2-7 and V is TRBV6-1; D gene uncertain. With 2 bases removed from V and 3 bases from J, the gap between germline ends came to 8 bases. Germline V gene data show CDR1 as MNHNS and CDR2 as SASEGT. This CDR3 region has 13 residues.

The rearrangement links TRBV7-9 to TRBJ2-2; 7 bases map to TRBD2. The germline V gene has CDR1 SEHNR and CDR2 FQNEAQ (reference sequence). The CDR3 is 16 amino acids. V dropped 4 bases and J dropped 3; count of bases not matched to a gene: 8. The CDR3 coding sequence is TGTGCCAGCAGCTCCGAGCGGGATAAGGACACCGGGGAGCTGTTTTTT. Encoded protein: CASSSERDKDTGELFF.

This clone showed up just once. The sample holds other DNA sequences that translate to the same CDR3. This chain joins TRBV9 and TRBJ2-7; 7 nucleotides match TRBD2. Unmatched junction bases numbered 6, after V lost 0 bases and J lost 3 bases. Germline V gives CDR1 SGDLS, CDR2 YYNGEE. The CDR3 covers 15 residues. CDR3 amino acids: CASSVGPGGGYEQYF. In DNA, the CDR3 is TGTGCCAGCAGCGTAGGCCCTGGGGGGGGCTACGAGCAGTACTTC.